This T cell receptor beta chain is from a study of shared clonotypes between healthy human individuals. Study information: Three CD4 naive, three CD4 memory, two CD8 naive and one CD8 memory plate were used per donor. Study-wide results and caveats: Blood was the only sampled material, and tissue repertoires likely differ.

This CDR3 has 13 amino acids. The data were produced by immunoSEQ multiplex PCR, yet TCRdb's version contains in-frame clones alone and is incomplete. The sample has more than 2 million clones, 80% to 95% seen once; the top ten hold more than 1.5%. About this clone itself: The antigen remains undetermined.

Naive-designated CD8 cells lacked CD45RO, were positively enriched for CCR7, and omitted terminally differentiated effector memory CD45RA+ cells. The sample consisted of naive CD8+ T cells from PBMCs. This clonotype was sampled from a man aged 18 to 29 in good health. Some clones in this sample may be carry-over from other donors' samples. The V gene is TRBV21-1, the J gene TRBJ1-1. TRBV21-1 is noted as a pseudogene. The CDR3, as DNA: TGTGCCAGCAGCAAACAAACAGAGGTGGAAGCTTTCTTT. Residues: CASSKQTEVEAFF.